The subject of this entry is one TCR beta chain. A TCRbeta library incorporating unique molecular identifiers was prepared. TCRdb ran MiXCR on the PCR reads and lists one entry per CDR3 protein. In the table there are approximately 400,000 distinct CDR3 sequences, roughly 11% of which are singletons. Between the trimmed V and J ends, which lost 1 base and 3 bases, there was a span of 10 bases. CDR1 and CDR2 from the germline V gene are LGHDT and YNNKEL (reference sequence). The CDR3 sequence is 15 residues long. These data are taken from a study of T-cell reconstitution after alpha-beta-depleted transplantation in children.

The origin of this receptor is a human donor who donated a stem cell graft to a child with acute myeloid leukemia. The chain recombines TRBV3-1 with TRBJ2-1, with unresolved D. The material was PBMCs from the stem cell graft donor, obtained from the stem cell graft. CDR3 nucleotides: TGTGCCAGCAGCCAAGTTTATACAGTCTACAATGAGCAGTTCTTC. It codes for CASSQVYTVYNEQFF.